The rows below give T cell receptor beta chains drawn from one sample of a study of blood T cell repertoires in COVID-19. Profiled with immunoSEQ multiplex PCR; TCRdb holds only in-frame clones, not every one. The sample carries some 70,000 clones, 75% to 80% recorded once. The source material was peripheral blood. These receptors were taken from a woman aged 60 to 75 with acute or convalescent COVID-19. CDR3s include the opening cysteine and the closing phenylalanine or tryptophan. Each record gives: CDR3 protein, CDR3 DNA, V gene, J gene, D gene, clone size. D genes are given only for firm matches. Expanded clones get a size class; other rows say once, few or many, or leave the size out.

CDR3: CASSVGGHTNEKLFF
DNA: TGTGCCAGCAGCGTAGGTGGACACACTAATGAAAAACTGTTTTTT
V: TRBV9
J: TRBJ1-4
D: NA
size: few

CDR3: CASSSITDTQYF
DNA: TGTGCCAGCAGCTCCATCACAGATACGCAGTATTTT
V: TRBV7-2
J: TRBJ2-3
D: NA
size: NA

CDR3: CSASRQGIGGELFF
DNA: TGCAGTGCTAGTCGGCAGGGGATCGGCGGGGAGCTGTTTTTT
V: TRBV20-1
J: TRBJ2-2
D: NA
size: NA

CDR3: CSATQGSGYTF
DNA: TGCAGTGCTACCCAGGGTTCTGGCTACACCTTC
V: TRBV20-1
J: TRBJ1-2
D: NA
size: few

CDR3: CATSRGGEGSTEAFF
DNA: TGTGCCACCAGCAGAGGGGGGGAAGGGAGCACTGAAGCTTTCTTT
V: TRBV15
J: TRBJ1-1
D: NA
size: NA

CDR3: CASTPGQGAYEQYF
DNA: TGTGCCAGCACCCCGGGACAGGGGGCCTACGAGCAGTACTTC
V: TRBV6-5
J: TRBJ2-7
D: TRBD1
size: NA

CDR3: CASSPRQFSGNTIYF
DNA: TGCGCCAGCAGTCCGAGACAGTTCTCTGGAAACACCATATATTTT
V: TRBV10-2
J: TRBJ1-3
D: NA
size: few

CDR3: CASSPDRAQTEAFF
DNA: TGTGCCAGCTCCCCGGACAGGGCCCAAACTGAAGCTTTCTTT
V: TRBV18
J: TRBJ1-1
D: TRBD1
size: NA

CDR3: CASSRQGTYNEQFF
DNA: TGTGCCAGCAGCCGACAGGGGACCTACAATGAGCAGTTCTTC
V: TRBV28
J: TRBJ2-1
D: TRBD1
size: NA

CDR3: CASSIGQDYGYTF
DNA: TGTGCCAGTAGTATTGGACAGGACTATGGCTACACCTTC
V: TRBV19
J: TRBJ1-2
D: TRBD1
size: NA

CDR3: CASSTSNEQFF
DNA: TGTGCCAGCAGTACTAGCAATGAGCAGTTCTTC
V: TRBV12-3/TRBV12-4
J: TRBJ2-1
D: NA
size: NA

CDR3: CASRAGGPNEKLFF
DNA: TGTGCCAGCAGGGCAGGGGGCCCGAATGAAAAACTGTTTTTT
V: TRBV28
J: TRBJ1-4
D: TRBD1
size: NA

CDR3: CASRELGGSETQYF
DNA: TGTGCCAGCAGGGAACTAGGGGGTAGCGAGACCCAGTACTTC
V: TRBV5-4
J: TRBJ2-5
D: NA
size: NA

CDR3: CASSFPGGVPTDTQYF
DNA: TGTGCCAGCAGCTTCCCCGGAGGGGTTCCCACAGATACGCAGTATTTT
V: TRBV11-2
J: TRBJ2-3
D: NA
size: NA

CDR3: CASSARTQPQETQYF
DNA: TGTGCCAGCAGCGCCAGGACTCAACCTCAAGAGACCCAGTACTTC
V: TRBV5-4
J: TRBJ2-5
D: NA
size: NA

CDR3: CASKDSAHTEAFF
DNA: TGTGCCAGCAAGGACAGCGCCCACACTGAAGCTTTCTTT
V: TRBV5-6
J: TRBJ1-1
D: NA
size: NA

CDR3: CAWRPDGVSPLHF
DNA: TGTGCCTGGAGGCCCGACGGGGTTTCACCCCTCCACTTT
V: TRBV30
J: TRBJ1-6
D: NA
size: NA

CDR3: CASTRQSDQPQHF
DNA: TGTGCCAGCACCAGACAATCCGATCAGCCCCAGCATTTT
V: TRBV6-6
J: TRBJ1-5
D: NA
size: NA

CDR3: CASSPGGLGEAFF
DNA: TGTGCCAGCAGCCCAGGGGGCTTGGGTGAAGCTTTCTTT
V: TRBV7-9
J: TRBJ1-1
D: TRBD1
size: NA

CDR3: CASSLGAASGGQETQYF
DNA: TGTGCCAGCAGCTTAGGAGCGGCTAGCGGGGGACAAGAGACCCAGTACTTC
V: TRBV11-2
J: TRBJ2-5
D: TRBD2
size: NA

CDR3: CASGLGWPGYGYTF
DNA: TGTGCTAGTGGTCTGGGCTGGCCCGGGTATGGCTACACCTTC
V: TRBV12-5
J: TRBJ1-2
D: NA
size: NA

CDR3: CASSLVGTNQETQYF
DNA: TGCGCCAGCAGCTTGGTGGGGACTAATCAAGAGACCCAGTACTTC
V: TRBV5-1
J: TRBJ2-5
D: TRBD2
size: NA

CDR3: CASRQDRENEKLFF
DNA: TGTGCCAGCAGACAGGACAGGGAAAATGAAAAACTGTTTTTT
V: TRBV7-2
J: TRBJ1-4
D: TRBD1
size: NA

CDR3: CASSSTSGGFGELFF
DNA: TGTGCTAGCAGTTCGACTAGCGGGGGGTTCGGGGAGCTGTTTTTT
V: TRBV7-7
J: TRBJ2-2
D: TRBD2
size: NA

CDR3: CASSYRGTGGQHF
DNA: TGTGCCAGCAGTTACCGCGGTACAGGGGGCCAGCATTTT
V: TRBV6-5
J: TRBJ1-5
D: TRBD1
size: NA

CDR3: CASSLGPDSGANVLTF
DNA: TGTGCCAGCAGCTTAGGGCCAGATTCTGGGGCCAACGTCCTGACTTTC
V: TRBV7-3
J: TRBJ2-6
D: NA
size: NA

CDR3: CASSPQGGGQPQHF
DNA: TGTGCCAGCAGCCCACAGGGAGGGGGACAGCCCCAGCATTTT
V: TRBV5-6
J: TRBJ1-5
D: NA
size: NA

CDR3: CASSQDRGRNQPQHF
DNA: TGCGCCAGCAGCCAGGATCGAGGGCGCAATCAGCCCCAGCATTTT
V: TRBV4-1
J: TRBJ1-5
D: NA
size: NA

CDR3: CASRPSSGGGGELFF
DNA: TGCGCCAGCAGGCCATCTAGCGGGGGAGGCGGGGAGCTGTTTTTT
V: TRBV5-1
J: TRBJ2-2
D: TRBD2
size: NA

CDR3: CASSLPGTGNYGYTF
DNA: TGTGCCAGCAGCTTACCCGGGACAGGGAACTATGGCTACACCTTC
V: TRBV11-2
J: TRBJ1-2
D: TRBD1
size: once

CDR3: CASERGGATGELFF
DNA: TGTGCCAGCGAGCGGGGGGGAGCCACCGGGGAGCTGTTTTTT
V: TRBV6-5
J: TRBJ2-2
D: TRBD2
size: NA

CDR3: CASTFGANYGYTF
DNA: TGTGCCAGCACCTTCGGGGCTAACTATGGCTACACCTTC
V: TRBV12-3/TRBV12-4
J: TRBJ1-2
D: NA
size: NA

CDR3: CAWTRTGEKYF
DNA: TGTGCCTGGACCCGGACAGGGGAAAAGTATTTT
V: TRBV30
J: TRBJ2-3
D: TRBD1
size: NA

CDR3: CASSLTGQQSYEQYF
DNA: TGTGCCAGCAGCCTCACAGGACAGCAATCCTACGAGCAGTACTTC
V: TRBV7-3
J: TRBJ2-7
D: NA
size: once

CDR3: CASSLAGGNTGELFF
DNA: TGCGCCAGCAGCTTGGCGGGGGGAAACACCGGGGAGCTGTTTTTT
V: TRBV5-1
J: TRBJ2-2
D: TRBD2
size: once

CDR3: CASSLQAGTAAYEQYF
DNA: TGTGCCAGCAGTTTGCAAGCCGGGACAGCTGCCTACGAGCAGTACTTC
V: TRBV6-5
J: TRBJ2-7
D: TRBD1
size: NA

CDR3: CASSEHGYEQYF
DNA: TGTGCCAGCAGTGAACACGGCTACGAGCAGTACTTC
V: TRBV6-1
J: TRBJ2-7
D: NA
size: few

CDR3: CASRPGTGPYEQYF
DNA: TGTGCCAGCAGGCCCGGGACAGGGCCCTACGAGCAGTACTTC
V: TRBV7-2
J: TRBJ2-7
D: TRBD1
size: NA

CDR3: CASSAKTGILNTEAFF
DNA: TGTGCCAGCAGCGCTAAAACCGGGATCCTAAACACTGAAGCTTTCTTT
V: TRBV9
J: TRBJ1-1
D: NA
size: NA

CDR3: CASSHRGGQETQYF
DNA: TGTGCCAGCAGCCACCGGGGGGGGCAAGAGACCCAGTACTTC
V: TRBV7-3
J: TRBJ2-5
D: TRBD2
size: few

CDR3: CATEDGTGTANYEQYF
DNA: TGTGCCACCGAGGATGGGACCGGGACAGCAAACTACGAGCAGTACTTC
V: TRBV24-1
J: TRBJ2-7
D: TRBD1
size: NA

CDR3: CSASATSGYTDTQYF
DNA: TGCAGTGCTAGTGCGACTAGTGGATACACAGATACGCAGTATTTT
V: TRBV20-1
J: TRBJ2-3
D: NA
size: NA

CDR3: CASSLRREDEAFF
DNA: TGTGCCAGCAGCTTACGTCGTGAGGATGAAGCTTTCTTT
V: TRBV7-9
J: TRBJ1-1
D: NA
size: NA

CDR3: CASSFWGLATDTQYF
DNA: TGTGCCAGCAGCTTCTGGGGACTAGCTACAGATACGCAGTATTTT
V: TRBV7-2
J: TRBJ2-3
D: TRBD2
size: NA

CDR3: CASTKTGGIRAPLHF
DNA: TGTGCCAGCACCAAGACAGGGGGCATTCGAGCACCCCTCCACTTT
V: TRBV27
J: TRBJ1-6
D: TRBD1
size: NA

CDR3: CATSPQAGRGRYGYTF
DNA: TGTGCCACCAGCCCTCAGGCGGGCAGGGGGAGATATGGCTACACCTTC
V: TRBV15
J: TRBJ1-2
D: TRBD1
size: NA

CDR3: CASSPRQKLEQYF
DNA: TGTGCCAGCAGCCCCCGACAGAAGCTCGAGCAGTACTTC
V: TRBV13
J: TRBJ2-7
D: NA
size: once

CDR3: CASSTGTGYSEAFF
DNA: TGTGCCAGCAGCACCGGGACAGGGTACTCTGAAGCTTTCTTT
V: TRBV7-3
J: TRBJ1-1
D: TRBD1
size: NA

CDR3: CASSLQGDRKTGELFF
DNA: TGCGCCAGCAGCCTGCAGGGGGACAGGAAAACCGGGGAGCTGTTTTTT
V: TRBV5-1
J: TRBJ2-2
D: TRBD1
size: NA